The rows below give T cell receptor beta chains drawn from one sample of a study of CXCR3-negative and CXCR3-positive naive CD8 T cells. TCRdb derives one entry per CDR3 protein from the 5' RACE reads, leaving out DNA. Its clone listing holds about 48,000 distinct CDR3 sequences. Material for sequencing was memory CD8+ T cells from blood. The receptors shown here come from a human donor in good health. Some clones in this sample may be carry-over from other donors' samples. CDR3s include the opening cysteine and the closing phenylalanine or tryptophan. The size field is filled for only some rows; it gives once, few, many or a size class.

j_gene: TRBJ2-1; v_gene: TRBV4-3; abundance: .; CDR3aa: CASSQEMSSYNEQFF
j_gene: TRBJ1-3; v_gene: TRBV29-1; abundance: .; CDR3aa: CSAWDRIGNTIYF
j_gene: TRBJ1-1; v_gene: TRBV6-6; abundance: .; CDR3aa: CASSWGQVDTEAFF
j_gene: TRBJ1-1; v_gene: TRBV4-3; abundance: .; CDR3aa: CASSQDLGQGYTEAFF
j_gene: TRBJ1-1; v_gene: TRBV29-1; abundance: .; CDR3aa: CSPDRLNTEAFF
j_gene: TRBJ2-7; v_gene: TRBV15; abundance: .; CDR3aa: CATSRTQGLAGNPYEQYF
j_gene: TRBJ2-1; v_gene: TRBV7-6; abundance: .; CDR3aa: CASSARDEQFF
j_gene: TRBJ2-3; v_gene: TRBV5-6; abundance: .; CDR3aa: CASSWDFDTDTQYF
j_gene: TRBJ2-7; v_gene: TRBV25-1; abundance: medium-sized; CDR3aa: CASSQSAYEQYF
j_gene: TRBJ2-5; v_gene: TRBV6-6; abundance: .; CDR3aa: CASSYIYRAGDPQEAQYF
j_gene: TRBJ2-1; v_gene: TRBV10-3; abundance: .; CDR3aa: CAISDPSRGEQFF
j_gene: TRBJ1-1; v_gene: TRBV15; abundance: .; CDR3aa: CATSRHRGMNTEAFF
j_gene: TRBJ2-2; v_gene: TRBV7-9; abundance: .; CDR3aa: CASSFDSTGELFF
j_gene: TRBJ1-2; v_gene: TRBV10-1; abundance: medium-sized; CDR3aa: CASSESQNYGYTF
j_gene: TRBJ2-1; v_gene: TRBV11-2; abundance: .; CDR3aa: CASSLQGAQHNEQFF
j_gene: TRBJ1-5; v_gene: TRBV19; abundance: .; CDR3aa: CASSIAGPGGFSNQPQHF
j_gene: TRBJ1-2; v_gene: TRBV12-3/TRBV12-4; abundance: .; CDR3aa: CASSFMDRSSYTF
j_gene: TRBJ2-7; v_gene: TRBV20-1; abundance: .; CDR3aa: CSAREAGSSYEQYF
j_gene: TRBJ1-4; v_gene: TRBV20-1; abundance: .; CDR3aa: CSAFGQGEIEKLFF
j_gene: TRBJ1-2; v_gene: TRBV6-1; abundance: .; CDR3aa: CASSEEGNYGYTF
j_gene: TRBJ2-1; v_gene: TRBV28; abundance: .; CDR3aa: CASKDWTVNNEQFF
j_gene: TRBJ2-2; v_gene: TRBV29-1; abundance: .; CDR3aa: CSVVGGAGELFF
j_gene: TRBJ1-5; v_gene: TRBV6-6; abundance: .; CDR3aa: CASSYTANGNQPQHF
j_gene: TRBJ2-5; v_gene: TRBV28; abundance: .; CDR3aa: CASSLYLSGTGGVRQETQYF
j_gene: TRBJ2-1; v_gene: TRBV27; abundance: .; CDR3aa: CASSPETLSYNEQFF
j_gene: TRBJ2-1; v_gene: TRBV29-1; abundance: .; CDR3aa: CSVEASGRTSYNEPFF
j_gene: TRBJ2-1; v_gene: TRBV13; abundance: .; CDR3aa: CTSSPRVGPLGQFF
j_gene: TRBJ1-2; v_gene: TRBV12-3/TRBV12-4; abundance: .; CDR3aa: CASSFGSGIGYTF
j_gene: TRBJ2-7; v_gene: TRBV7-2; abundance: .; CDR3aa: CASSRDKYSGADYDEQYF
j_gene: TRBJ2-1; v_gene: TRBV12-3/TRBV12-4; abundance: .; CDR3aa: CASSLVAGPLGHEQFF
j_gene: TRBJ2-7; v_gene: TRBV29-1; abundance: .; CDR3aa: CSGGAGEDEQYF
j_gene: TRBJ2-1; v_gene: TRBV6-2/TRBV6-3; abundance: .; CDR3aa: CASNTEILHNEQFF
j_gene: TRBJ2-7; v_gene: TRBV5-1; abundance: .; CDR3aa: CASSLTGAFNYEQYF
j_gene: TRBJ2-1; v_gene: TRBV11-2; abundance: .; CDR3aa: CASSFYSSPYNEQFF
j_gene: TRBJ2-7; v_gene: TRBV7-9; abundance: .; CDR3aa: CASSSSGAEQYF
j_gene: TRBJ2-3; v_gene: TRBV28; abundance: .; CDR3aa: CASSPHQLADSTDTQYF